This T cell receptor beta chain was observed in a study of cytomegalovirus exposure and HLA in healthy donors. Profiled with immunoSEQ multiplex PCR; TCRdb holds only in-frame clones, not every one. Of tens of thousands of clones in the sample, around 84% were seen once. This clone was recorded only once. The CDR3 loop spans 18 amino acids. Between the trimmed V and J ends, which lost 4 bases and 0 bases, there was a span of 19 bases. Germline V gene lookup returns CDR1 MDHEN and CDR2 SYDVKM. The chain recombines TRBV28 with TRBJ1-5, with D tentatively TRBD1 (6 bases). The TCR comes from a man aged 18 to 29 in good health and CMV-seropositive. The source material was PBMCs. Here the CDR3 reads CASSSFDRPEYSNQPQHF. The CDR3 DNA reads TGTGCCAGCAGTTCCTTTGACAGGCCAGAGTATAGCAATCAGCCCCAGCATTTT.